This TCR beta chain was sequenced during a study of cytotoxic CD8 clonotypes in ibrutinib-treated CLL. As for the study in general: After median around 70 months, about 14 stayed in remission, around twelve progressed; responses 25 or so partial, 2 complete. General study results and limits: The public clonotypes identified were infrequent and showed contraction or stability on treatment.

The CDR3 is 11 amino acids. Germline V gene lookup returns CDR1 SNHLY and CDR2 FYNNEI. The assay was immunoSEQ multiplex PCR, and TCRdb's table has in-frame clones only and misses some. The sample comprises roughly 200,000 clones, over 55% of which are singletons, and 13% rests with the top ten. On this clone: Its antigen is as yet unknown. Its ends do not fully match the called genes, so a read error is possible.

This specimen was PBMCs, taken after 24 months of ibrutinib treatment. The gene calls are TRBV2 and TRBJ1-2; TRBD1 matches at 7 bases. This clonotype was obtained from a human donor with chronic lymphocytic leukemia. For the CDR3, the DNA is TGTGCCAGCAGTGCCCCGGGACAGCCTAACTTC. As protein: CASSAPGQPNF.